Below, 21 T cell receptor beta chains from the same sample are listed, as sequenced in a study of patients and donors after allogeneic stem cell transplantation. One entry per CDR3 protein, called by TCRdb with MiXCR from the RT-PCR reads. The data show approximately 200,000 distinct CDR3 sequences, more than 35% seen once. Material: blood, either unsorted or a sorted T cell fraction (not recorded which). Every receptor here comes from a human donor who was either an allogeneic HSCT recipient or a stem cell or donor lymphocyte infusion donor (not recorded which). It is not recorded whose cells these are; they may come from a transplant donor.

The chain is built from TRBV4-1 and TRBJ2-1, with 12 bases matching TRBD2. This CDR3 has 17 residues. CDR1 is MGHRA, CDR2 YSYEKL, per germline. V shed 4 bases, J shed 2 bases, and the junction held 6 bases outside the gene matches. The CDR3 coding sequence is TGCGCCAGCAGCCCCGGGACTAGCGGGCGTGCCTACAATGAGCAGTTCTTC. This encodes CASSPGTSGRAYNEQFF.

This clonotype was seen a few times. The V gene is TRBV3-1, the J gene TRBJ1-2, with a tentative D call TRBD1 (5 bases). The CDR3 extends over 14 amino acids. CDR1 and CDR2 from the germline V gene are LGHDT and YNNKEL (reference sequence). The V end was cut by 3 bases, the J end by 6 bases, with 14 bases between. CDR3 DNA sequence: TGTGCCAGCAGCCAGATTTTGGGACGAGATGGCTACACCTTC. It codes for CASSQILGRDGYTF.

This clonotype occurred a few times. V usage is TRBV11-2 and J usage is TRBJ2-6; D ambiguous. Germline CDR1 reads SGHAT; CDR2 reads FQNNGV. CDR3 length: 14 amino acids. V shed 4 bases and J shed 2 bases, with 6 bases lying between them. CDR3 in amino acids: CASSSLTGANVLTF. The CDR3 DNA is TGTGCCAGCAGCTCCCTTACTGGGGCCAACGTCCTGACTTTC.

This clonotype was seen a few times. V usage is TRBV7-2 and J usage is TRBJ1-4; D not resolved. CDR3 length: 14 residues. Between the trimmed V and J ends, which lost 6 bases and 3 bases, there was a span of 11 bases. Looked up from germline, CDR1 is SGHTA and CDR2 is FQGNSA. Written as DNA, the CDR3 is TGTGCCAGCAGTTTACGAGGAGCTAATGAAAAACTGTTTTTT. This codes for CASSLRGANEKLFF.

J is TRBJ1-3 and V is TRBV12-3 or TRBV12-4; 10 nucleotides match TRBD1. The CDR3 has 15 residues. V lost 6 bases to trimming and J lost 7 bases; unmatched junction nucleotides: 9. The CDR3 protein is CASRATTGGENTIYF. CDR3 nucleotide sequence: TGTGCCAGCAGAGCGACGACAGGGGGCGAGAACACCATATATTTT.

In this sample, this clonotype turned up a few times. The chain combines TRBV20-1 with TRBJ1-4; no clear D gene. CDR3 length: 13 residues. Germline V gives CDR1 DFQATT, CDR2 SNEGSKA (reference sequence). Trimming took 0 bases from V and 6 from J, leaving 8 bases between them. The CDR3 bases are TGCAGTGCTAGAGAAGGATGGGATGAAAAACTGTTTTTT. Protein product: CSAREGWDEKLFF.

This chain links TRBV7-9 with TRBJ1-3, with a tentative D call TRBD1 (5 bases). This CDR3 is 13 amino acids long. The V and J ends lost 6 bases and 3 bases respectively, with 9 bases between them. In germline, CDR1 is SEHNR, CDR2 FQNEAQ (reference sequence). The CDR3 spells CASRAGYGNTIYF. CDR3 bases: TGTGCCAGCAGAGCAGGGTATGGAAACACCATATATTTT.

This clonotype was recorded a few times. This chain joins TRBV20-1 and TRBJ2-5; 9 positions agree with TRBD1. CDR3 size: 13 residues. With V trimmed by 6 bases and J by 4 bases, 6 bases remained unmatched. Germline-derived CDR1 and CDR2 are DFQATT and SNEGSKA (reference sequence). CDR3 amino acids: CSATDRGRETQYF. The CDR3, as DNA: TGCAGTGCAACGGACAGGGGACGAGAGACCCAGTACTTC.

This clonotype was picked up a small number of times. The chain employs TRBV12-3 or TRBV12-4 and TRBJ2-1; TRBD1 agrees at 10 bases. V shed 5 bases, J shed 9 bases, and the junction held 13 bases outside the gene matches. The CDR3 is 16 residues long. CDR3 DNA: TGTGCCAGCAGTACACCGGGACAGGGGAAAAGGGGTGAGCAGTTCTTC. Translation gives CASSTPGQGKRGEQFF.

This clonotype has just a few counts. The genes are TRBV19 and TRBJ1-3; the D is unclear. CDR1 is LNHDA, CDR2 SQIVND, per germline (reference sequence). Trimming left V 3 bases short and J 0 bases short, with 9 bases between. This CDR3 spans 15 amino acids. CDR3 loop: CASSILQVSGNTIYF. CDR3 sequence (DNA): TGTGCCAGTAGTATCCTTCAGGTCTCTGGAAACACCATATATTTT.

This sequence joins TRBV7-2 and TRBJ1-5, with 7 bases lining up with TRBD1. Germline-derived CDR1 and CDR2 are SGHTA and FQGNSA. The trim removed 3 bases at V and 6 bases at J, leaving 5 bases unmatched. CDR3 size: 14 residues. The CDR3 spells CASSFRGIGQPQHF. In DNA, the CDR3 is TGTGCCAGCAGCTTCAGGGGGATAGGTCAGCCCCAGCATTTT.

The chain combines TRBV7-2 with TRBJ1-4; TRBD1 is a possible D gene (5 bases). CDR1 SGHTA and CDR2 FQGNSA come from the germline V gene. This CDR3 is 17 amino acids long. The germline V and J ends were trimmed by 5 bases and 5 bases, with 21 bases remaining between them. CDR3 DNA: TGTGCCAGCAGCCGCCCAGAGAGGGGCCAAACCAATGAAAAACTGTTTTTT. Its translation: CASSRPERGQTNEKLFF.

The chain carries TRBV9 and TRBJ2-2, with D tentatively TRBD1 (6 bases). The CDR3 has 14 residues. Germline lookup yields CDR1 SGDLS and CDR2 YYNGEE. V dropped 2 bases and J dropped 3 bases, with 8 bases sitting between them. DNA for the CDR3: TGTGCCAGCAGCGTGGGGGCCCACACCGGGGAGCTGTTTTTT. As protein: CASSVGAHTGELFF.

V gene TRBV12-3 or TRBV12-4 combines with J gene TRBJ1-2; TRBD1 might be the D (6 bases). V was clipped by 4 bases and J by 6 bases, with 6 bases between them. The CDR3 is 11 residues long. In DNA form, the CDR3 reads TGTGCCAGCAGTTCAGGGGATGGCTACACCTTC. This gives the protein CASSSGDGYTF.

The chain employs TRBV11-2 and TRBJ2-1; D is possibly TRBD1 (5 bases). The V gene's germline CDR1 is SGHAT and CDR2 FQNNGV. The CDR3 totals 14 residues. Trimming removed 2 bases at V and 10 bases at J, with 15 bases between. The CDR3 DNA sequence: TGTGCCAGCAGCTTACACAGGCTCCGAGGAGAGCAGTTCTTC. Translating gives CASSLHRLRGEQFF.

The chain couples TRBV20-1 to TRBJ2-7; no definite D call. V was shortened by 4 bases and J by 1 base, with 5 bases between the two germline ends. The germline gives CDR1 DFQATT, CDR2 SNEGSKA (reference sequence). This CDR3 contains 11 residues. This CDR3 is CSATQSYEQYF. The CDR3 coding sequence is TGCAGTGCTACTCAGTCCTACGAGCAGTACTTC.

V and J are TRBV20-1 and TRBJ1-4; tentative D call: TRBD1 (5 bases). Trimming took off 3 bases at V and 0 bases at J, with 5 bases between the two ends. Per germline, CDR1 DFQATT and CDR2 SNEGSKA (reference sequence). This CDR3 has 13 residues. CDR3 sequence (DNA): TGCAGTGCTAGGACAGCAACTAATGAAAAACTGTTTTTT. Amino acids: CSARTATNEKLFF.

This clonotype has just a few counts. The rearrangement joins TRBV5-6 to TRBJ1-2; tentatively, D is TRBD1 (5 bases). The CDR3 sequence is 15 residues long. CDR1 and CDR2 from the germline V gene are SGHDT and YYEEEE. V shed 4 bases and J shed 0 bases, with 13 bases lying between them. CDR3 bases: TGTGCCAGCAGCCACGGGACTGAAGCTAACTATGGCTACACCTTC. It codes for CASSHGTEANYGYTF.

The CDR3 sequence: CASSIRSGANVLTF. DNA for the CDR3: TGTGCCAGTAGTATCCGCTCTGGGGCCAACGTCCTGACTTTC. The V call is TRBV19, the J call TRBJ2-6; D ambiguous. CDR1 LNHDA and CDR2 SQIVND come from the germline V gene (reference sequence). This CDR3 comprises 14 residues. The V end was cut by 3 bases, the J end by 0 bases, with 3 bases between.

This rearrangement joins TRBV7-7 to TRBJ2-1; 11 bases agree with TRBD2. Losses at the gene ends were 6 bases for V and 2 bases for J; bases not matched to a gene: 3. The V gene's germline CDR1 is SSHAT and CDR2 FNYEAQ (reference sequence). The CDR3 consists of 15 residues. The DNA for the CDR3 is TGTGCCAGCAGTAAACTAGCGGGGGCCTACAATGAGCAGTTCTTC. It yields the protein CASSKLAGAYNEQFF.

This chain connects TRBV2 to TRBJ2-5, with D perhaps TRBD1 or TRBD2 (7 bases each). Looked up from germline, CDR1 is SNHLY and CDR2 is FYNNEI. This CDR3 has 14 amino acids. V lost 4 bases, J lost 4 bases, and 13 bases lay in between. CDR3 coding DNA: TGTGCCAGCAGTGCGTTCAGGGGGGGAGAGACCCAGTACTTC. Amino acid sequence: CASSAFRGGETQYF.